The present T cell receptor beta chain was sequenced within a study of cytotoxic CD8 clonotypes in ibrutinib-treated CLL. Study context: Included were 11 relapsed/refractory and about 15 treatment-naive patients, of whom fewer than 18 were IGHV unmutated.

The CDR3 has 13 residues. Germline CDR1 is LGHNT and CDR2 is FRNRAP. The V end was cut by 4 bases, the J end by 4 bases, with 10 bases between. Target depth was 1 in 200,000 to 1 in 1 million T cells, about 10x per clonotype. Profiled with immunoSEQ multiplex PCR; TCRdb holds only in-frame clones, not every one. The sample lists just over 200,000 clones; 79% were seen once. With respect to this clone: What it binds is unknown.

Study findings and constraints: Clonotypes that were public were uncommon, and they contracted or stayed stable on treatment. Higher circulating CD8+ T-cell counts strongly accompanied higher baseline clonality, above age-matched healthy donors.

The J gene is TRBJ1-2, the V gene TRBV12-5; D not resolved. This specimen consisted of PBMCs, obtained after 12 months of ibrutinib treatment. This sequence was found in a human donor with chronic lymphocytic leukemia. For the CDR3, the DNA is TGTGCTAGTGGTTCGTCGACGGTCTATGGCTACACCTTC. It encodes CASGSSTVYGYTF.